Each of the 27 T cell receptor beta chains below was sequenced from the same sample in a study of blood T cell repertoires in COVID-19. Clones were sequenced by immunoSEQ multiplex PCR, and TCRdb holds only the in-frame ones, with some missing. Of about 150,000 clones in the sample, 75% to 90% are singletons; the top ten hold 35% to 55%. Sequencing was done on a sample of peripheral blood. The receptors were sampled from a human donor in a cohort sampled during active COVID-19.

V and J are TRBV3-1 (or the pseudogene TRBV3-2) and TRBJ2-7; 10 nucleotides align to TRBD1. Germline lookup yields CDR1 LGHDT and CDR2 YNNKEL (reference sequence). The CDR3 contains 15 residues. V lost 3 bases and J lost 7; bases outside the gene matches: 9. CDR3 residues: CASSHWTGGVREQYF. The CDR3 DNA sequence: TGTGCCAGCAGCCACTGGACAGGGGGGGTTCGGGAGCAGTACTTC.

This clone was seen ten or more times. This chain connects TRBV7-6 to TRBJ1-6; weak D call: TRBD1 (5 bases). Trimming took off 5 bases at V and 16 bases at J, with 18 bases between the two ends. The CDR3 extends over 13 amino acids. Germline CDR1 is SGHVS and CDR2 is FNYEAQ. CDR3 coding DNA: TGTGCCAGCAGCGACAGCGGAGGGTCCCCTCTCCACTTT. Its protein product is CASSDSGGSPLHF.

This sequence joins TRBV6-1 and TRBJ2-4, with 12 bases fitting TRBD2. The junction had 5 bases not matched to a gene; V was cut back by 2 bases and J by 0 bases. The CDR3 has 18 amino acids. Germline V gene lookup returns CDR1 MNHNS and CDR2 SASEGT. In nucleotides, the CDR3 is TGTGCCAGCAGTGAAAGGACTAGCGGGGTGCTAGCCAAAAACATTCAGTACTTC. Its protein is CASSERTSGVLAKNIQYF.

The chain couples TRBV18 to TRBJ1-1; a possible D gene is TRBD1 (5 bases). V was trimmed by 2 bases and J by 3 bases, leaving 7 bases between them. Germline V gene data show CDR1 as KGHSH and CDR2 as LQKENI. The CDR3 spans 13 residues. The CDR3: CASSPARDTEAFF. The CDR3 DNA reads as TGTGCCAGCTCACCAGCCAGGGACACTGAAGCTTTCTTT.

This chain joins TRBV7-3 and TRBJ2-6; D is possibly TRBD1 (6 bases). V was clipped by 5 bases and J by 1 base, with 12 bases between them. The length of the CDR3 is 16 residues. Germline loops: CDR1 SGHTA, CDR2 FQGTGA. CDR3 DNA sequence: TGTGCCAGCAGCCTACAAACAGGGTCTGGGGCCAACGTCCTGACTTTC. Its protein product is CASSLQTGSGANVLTF.

This clone was recorded only once. The genes are TRBV7-9 and TRBJ2-3; D ambiguous. CDR1 and CDR2 (germline): SEHNR, FQNEAQ (reference sequence). V shed 6 bases and J shed 1 base, with 8 bases lying between them. The CDR3 consists of 13 residues. The CDR3 spells CASRRRGTDTQYF. CDR3 DNA: TGTGCCAGCAGGCGTCGGGGCACAGATACGCAGTATTTT.

CDR3 coding DNA: TGTGCCAGCAGCTTAGTTGACGGGGATGGCTACACCTTC. It yields the protein CASSLVDGDGYTF. The rearrangement joins TRBV11-2 to TRBJ1-2; no firm D call. V was cut by 1 base and J by 6 bases, with 9 bases left in between. Germline assignment: CDR1 SGHAT and CDR2 FQNNGV. The CDR3 contains 13 residues.

This chain connects TRBV23-1 to TRBJ2-2; TRBD2 matches at 10 bases. TRBV23-1 falls under the ORF class, with uncertain function. V was pared by 6 bases and J by 2 bases, with 9 bases of the junction left unmatched. The CDR3 loop spans 17 amino acids. The CDR3 DNA follows: TGCGCCAGCAGATACAGGTGGACTAGCGGAAACACCGGGGAGCTGTTTTTT. Translated, it gives CASRYRWTSGNTGELFF.

The rearrangement joins TRBV15 to TRBJ1-2; the D is unclear. Germline values: CDR1 LNHNV, CDR2 YYDKDF (reference sequence). This CDR3 contains 13 residues. Trimming pared 3 bases from V and 5 bases from J, leaving 10 bases between. The CDR3, as DNA: TGTGCCACCAGCAGGGAGAATAGATATGGCTACACCTTC. This sequence encodes CATSRENRYGYTF.

This sequence joins TRBV7-2 and TRBJ2-2; D perhaps matches TRBD1 (5 bases). The germline V gene has CDR1 SGHTA and CDR2 FQGNSA. Trimming left V 5 bases short and J 7 bases short, with 17 bases between. The CDR3 is 15 amino acids. This chain's CDR3 is CASSLLLWGGGELFF. The CDR3 DNA reads as TGTGCCAGCAGCCTGCTCCTCTGGGGCGGCGGGGAGCTGTTTTTT. The entire variable domain, with the rest obtained from reference TRBV7-2 and TRBJ2-2, is as follows: GAGVSQSPSNKVTEKGKDVELRCDPISGHTALYWYRQSLGQGLEFLIYFQGNSAPDKSGLPSDRFSAERTGGSVSTLTIQRTQQEDSAVYLCASSLLLWGGGELFFGEGSRLTVL.

This chain uses TRBV11-2 with TRBJ2-1; D call uncertain. This CDR3 contains 16 residues. The V gene lost 3 bases and the J gene lost 7 bases, with 19 bases spanning the gap. The germline gives CDR1 SGHAT, CDR2 FQNNGV. The CDR3 region is CASSLLRSTTVNEQFF. The CDR3 coding sequence is TGTGCCAGCAGCTTGTTGAGGAGCACCACGGTAAATGAGCAGTTCTTC.

V gene TRBV6-4 combines with J gene TRBJ2-7, with TRBD1 identical over 9 bases. Germline V gives CDR1 MRHNA, CDR2 SNTAGT. This CDR3 is built from 15 residues. V was clipped by 4 bases and J by 5 bases; unmatched bases: 9. The CDR3 region is CASSAAGTGRNEQYV. CDR3 bases: TGTGCCAGCAGTGCCGCCGGGACAGGGAGGAACGAGCAGTACGTC.

The chain links TRBV11-3 to TRBJ1-1; D unresolved. V was trimmed by 4 bases and J by 5 bases, leaving 11 bases between them. The germline V gene has CDR1 SGHNT and CDR2 YENEEA. There are 13 residues in the CDR3. Here the CDR3 DNA reads TGTGCCAGCAGCTCATTATCCCGGACTGAAGCTTTCTTT. It is translated as CASSSLSRTEAFF. Full variable domain (outside the CDR3, taken from reference TRBV11-3 and TRBJ1-1): EAGVVQSPRYKIIEKKQPVAFWCNPISGHNTLYWYLQNLGQGPELLIRYENEEAVDDSQLPKDRFSAERLKGVDSTLKIQPAELGDSAVYLCASSSLSRTEAFFGQGTRLTVV.

The chain couples TRBV24-1 to TRBJ2-3, with D maybe TRBD2 (5 bases). With 5 bases removed from V and 6 bases from J, the gap between germline ends came to 14 bases. Germline lookup yields CDR1 KGHDR and CDR2 SFDVKD. The CDR3 runs 14 residues. The CDR3 spells CATSGRGKEDTQYF. In DNA, the CDR3 is TGTGCCACCAGTGGACGGGGTAAGGAGGATACGCAGTATTTT.

This chain links TRBV11-3 with TRBJ1-4, with D hard to call. The CDR3 consists of 13 residues. Germline V CDR1 and CDR2: SGHNT, YENEEA. The V end was cut by 5 bases, the J end by 11 bases, with 15 bases between. The CDR3 DNA sequence: TGTGCCAGCAGCAGCGGGCCAGCGGGGAAACTGTTTTTT. It is translated as CASSSGPAGKLFF.

As DNA, the CDR3 is TGTGCCAGTAGTATTACAGGATTCAATCAGCCCCAGCATTTT. Amino acid sequence: CASSITGFNQPQHF. V gene TRBV19 combines with J gene TRBJ1-5, with D perhaps TRBD1 (5 bases). This CDR3 comprises 14 residues. V was clipped by 3 bases and J by 3 bases, with 9 bases between them. CDR1 and CDR2 (germline): LNHDA, SQIVND (reference sequence). The whole variable domain, filled in from reference TRBV19 and TRBJ1-5, reads DGGITQSPKYLFRKEGQNVTLSCEQNLNHDAMYWYRQDPGQGLRLIYYSQIVNDFQKGDIAEGYSVSREKKESFPLTVTSAQKNPTAFYLCASSITGFNQPQHFGDGTRLSIL.

The count of this clone is one. The rearrangement joins TRBV7-8 to TRBJ1-6; 7 positions agree with TRBD1. Germline V gene data show CDR1 as SGHVS and CDR2 as FQNEAQ. V lost 5 bases and J lost 7; bases outside the gene matches: 5. The CDR3 totals 14 residues. In DNA form, the CDR3 reads TGTGCCAGCAGCAACGGACAGGACAATTCACCCCTCCACTTT. Its protein product is CASSNGQDNSPLHF. Full variable domain (rest looked up from reference TRBV7-8 and TRBJ1-6): GAGVSQSPRYKVAKRGQDVALRCDPISGHVSLFWYQQALGQGPEFLTYFQNEAQLDKSGLPSDRFFAERPEGSVSTLKIQRTQQEDSAVYLCASSNGQDNSPLHFGNGTRLTVT.

The chain links TRBV6-5 to TRBJ2-3; 7 bases agree with TRBD1. V lost 11 bases and J lost 4; bases outside the gene matches: 12. The CDR3 has 14 residues. From germline, CDR1 is MNHEY and CDR2 SVGAGI. As DNA, the CDR3 is TGTGCCTCTACACAGGGGATTGGTGCAGATACGCAGTATTTT. Translating gives CASTQGIGADTQYF.

J is TRBJ1-5 and V is TRBV21-1; the table assigns TRBD1, which was not confirmed against the DNA. TRBV21-1 is listed as a pseudogene. The CDR3 has 10 amino acids. CDR3 amino acids: CPQVGQPQHF. Written as DNA, the CDR3 is TGTCCCCAGGTCGGACAGCCCCAGCATTTT.

The J gene is TRBJ2-4, the V gene TRBV21-1; the table's D gene call, TRBD1, was not cross checked with the DNA. TRBV21-1 is reported as a pseudogene. This CDR3 is built from 16 residues. The CDR3 DNA reads TGTGCCAGCAGCAAAGGACAGGGCCTGGCCAAAAACATTCAGTACTTC. Translating gives CASSKGQGLAKNIQYF.

The chain has TRBV11-2 and TRBJ1-1; the match to TRBD1 covers 7 bases. The V gene's germline CDR1 is SGHAT and CDR2 FQNNGV. V lost 3 bases to trimming and J lost 4 bases; unmatched junction nucleotides: 11. The CDR3 covers 16 residues. CDR3 sequence reads: CASSLGRQGTRTEAFF. In DNA, the CDR3 is TGTGCCAGCAGCTTGGGCCGACAGGGAACGCGCACTGAAGCTTTCTTT.

CDR3 amino acids: CASSDPGLGSYEQYV. DNA of the CDR3: TGTGCCAGCAGCGATCCGGGACTAGGATCCTACGAGCAGTACGTC. V usage is TRBV28 and J usage is TRBJ2-7; 8 bases line up with TRBD2. This CDR3 region has 15 residues. Germline values: CDR1 MDHEN, CDR2 SYDVKM. Trimming cost V 6 bases and J 1 base; bases outside gene matches: 8.

This clone showed up just a few times. J is TRBJ1-1 and V is TRBV7-9; D is uncertain. V was clipped by 4 bases and J by 3 bases, with 18 bases between them. The CDR3 has 16 residues. Per germline, CDR1 SEHNR and CDR2 FQNEAQ (reference sequence). In nucleotides, the CDR3 is TGTGCCAGCAGCTCCCCCCAGAGCGTGGGAGACACTGAAGCTTTCTTT. It encodes CASSSPQSVGDTEAFF.

The CDR3 here is CASSFGPEGAIYF. CDR3 in DNA: TGTGCCAGCAGCTTCGGACCCGAAGGGGCCATATATTTT. The V and J genes are TRBV11-2 and TRBJ1-3, with D perhaps matching TRBD1 (5 bases). The CDR3 sequence is 13 residues long. Trimming shortened V by 3 bases and J by 11 bases, and 14 bases separated the two germline ends. The germline gives CDR1 SGHAT, CDR2 FQNNGV.

This clone was recorded only once. This sequence joins TRBV12-3 or TRBV12-4 and TRBJ1-1; D is unclear. The CDR3 has 13 residues. V lost 0 bases and J 7 bases, leaving 9 bases between the germline ends. CDR3 loop: CASSLARAVEAFF. For the CDR3, the DNA is TGTGCCAGCAGTTTAGCGAGGGCTGTTGAAGCTTTCTTT.

The chain has TRBV18 and TRBJ2-3; TRBD1 might be the D (6 bases). The length of the CDR3 is 14 residues. CDR1 is KGHSH, CDR2 LQKENI, per germline. The V and J ends lost 6 bases and 0 bases respectively, with 10 bases between them. The DNA for the CDR3 is TGTGCCAGCTCGATTGACAGGAGCACAGATACGCAGTATTTT. It specifies CASSIDRSTDTQYF.

The chain joins TRBV9 to TRBJ1-1; D might be TRBD1 (5 bases). V lost 4 bases and J lost 3, with 16 bases in between. Germline CDR1 and CDR2: SGDLS and YYNGEE. This CDR3 spans 15 amino acids. The CDR3 loop reads CASSPDPDRYTEAFF. In DNA form, the CDR3 reads TGTGCCAGCAGCCCCGATCCCGACAGATACACTGAAGCTTTCTTT.